This T cell receptor (beta chain) was recovered during a study of blood T cells in healthy people across ages. Findings of the study overall: TCR beta diversity tracked closely with naive T cell percentage.

Germline V gene lookup returns CDR1 MGHRA and CDR2 YSYEKL. This CDR3 has 17 residues. Between the trimmed V and J ends, which lost 0 bases and 9 bases, there was a span of 23 bases. A sample-barcoded 5' primer and a J-beta primer mix were used in a second PCR of about 7 to 12 cycles. TCRdb independently ran MiXCR on the 5' RACE reads; one entry per CDR3 protein. The sample records 650,000 to 800,000 distinct CDR3 sequences, 40% to 50% being singletons. Notes on this clonotype: Its antigen is currently unknown.

This TCR came from a man aged 55 to 70 in good health. The sequencing input was blood. The rearrangement uses TRBV4-1 and TRBJ2-5, with D maybe TRBD2 (6 bases). CDR3 loop: CASSQDRVRTTGGAQYF. Here the CDR3 DNA reads TGCGCCAGCAGCCAAGATCGAGTTCGGACAACCGGAGGGGCCCAGTACTTC.